This TCR beta chain was retrieved from a study of shared clonotypes between healthy human individuals. Per the germline V gene, CDR1 is MDHEN and CDR2 is SYDVKM. The CDR3 has 15 amino acids. V lost 7 bases, J lost 6 bases, and 11 bases stayed unmatched. Approximately 220 ng DNA, tens of thousands of T cell genomes, went into each sorted-subset replicate PCR. Profiled with immunoSEQ multiplex PCR; TCRdb holds only in-frame clones, not every one. Of about 2.1 million clones listed, about 93% were seen once; the top ten hold roughly 1.8%. Selected positively for CCR7 and CD45RO-negative, naive CD8 cells excluded terminally differentiated effector memory CD45RA+ cells.

Sequenced material: naive CD8+ T cells from PBMCs. The TCR was taken from a man younger than 35 in good health. Some clones in this sample may be carry-over from other donors' samples. The chain employs TRBV28 and TRBJ2-1; 8 bases match TRBD2. CDR3 coding DNA: TGTGCCAGCACCCCTTGGCGGGAGGCCGGCAATGAGCAGTTCTTC. It codes for CASTPWREAGNEQFF.